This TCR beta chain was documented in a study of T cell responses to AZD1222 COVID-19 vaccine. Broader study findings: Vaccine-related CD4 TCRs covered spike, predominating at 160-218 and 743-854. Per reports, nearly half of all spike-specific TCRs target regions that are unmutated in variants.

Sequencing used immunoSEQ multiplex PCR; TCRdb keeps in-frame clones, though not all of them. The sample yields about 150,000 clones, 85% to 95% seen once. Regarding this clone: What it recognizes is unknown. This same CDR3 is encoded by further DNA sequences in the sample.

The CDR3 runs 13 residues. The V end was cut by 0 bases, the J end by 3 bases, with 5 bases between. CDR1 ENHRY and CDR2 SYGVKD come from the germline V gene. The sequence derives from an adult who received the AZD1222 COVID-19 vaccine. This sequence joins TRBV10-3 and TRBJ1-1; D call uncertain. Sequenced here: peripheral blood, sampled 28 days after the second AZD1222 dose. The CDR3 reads CAISESRDTEAFF. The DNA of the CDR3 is TGTGCCATCAGTGAGTCGAGAGACACTGAAGCTTTCTTT.